This T cell receptor beta chain was documented in a study of T cell responses to AZD1222 COVID-19 vaccine. Study conclusions and caveats: Seropositive at baseline were only six or seven AZD1222 recipients. Possibly, clonal diversity was underestimated; donors were largely white British and included more females. The study sampled repertoires only after the peak T cell response.

V lost 9 bases and J lost 1, with 7 bases in between. The CDR3 extends over 13 amino acids. Germline CDR1 MNHEY, CDR2 SVGAGI. This table comes from immunoSEQ multiplex PCR, and its TCRdb copy is limited to in-frame clones, with some not included. The data contain more than 150,000 clones, around 94% of them singletons. Turning to this clone: The antigen remains undetermined.

The source material was peripheral blood, sampled 28 days after the second AZD1222 dose. This TCR came from an adult who received the AZD1222 COVID-19 vaccine. The chain uses TRBV6-5 and TRBJ2-6; D is possibly TRBD1 or TRBD2 (5 bases each). The CDR3 protein is CASGGSGANVLTF. The CDR3 DNA sequence: TGTGCCAGTGGGGGTTCTGGGGCCAACGTCCTGACTTTC.